Following are 12 T cell receptor beta chains from one sample sequenced in a study of blood T cell repertoires in COVID-19. Assay used: immunoSEQ multiplex PCR; TCRdb lists only in-frame clones, some missing. Of about 260,000 clones in the sample, more than 80% are singletons; the top ten hold roughly 3.6%. Sample: peripheral blood. The source is a woman aged 40 to 50 with acute or convalescent COVID-19.

The chain links TRBV11-2 to TRBJ2-3; maybe TRBD2 (6 bases). Germline V CDR1 and CDR2: SGHAT, FQNNGV. The CDR3 sequence is 16 residues long. Trimming left V 1 base short and J 2 bases short, with 13 bases between. The CDR3 DNA sequence: TGTGCCAGCAGCTTAGCGATGGGCGGGACCACAGATACGCAGTATTTT. Its translation: CASSLAMGGTTDTQYF. The whole variable domain, remainder taken from reference TRBV11-2 and TRBJ2-3, is EAGVAQSPRYKIIEKRQSVAFWCNPISGHATLYWYQQILGQGPKLLIQFQNNGVVDDSQLPKDRFSAERLKGVDSTLKIQPAKLEDSAVYLCASSLAMGGTTDTQYFGPGTRLTVL.

The chain uses TRBV7-9 and TRBJ1-6, with 8 bases aligning to TRBD1. The CDR3 sequence is 14 residues long. Trimming took 1 base from V and 10 from J; bases not matched to a gene: 3. The V gene's germline CDR1 is SEHNR and CDR2 FQNEAQ (reference sequence). CDR3 nucleotide sequence: TGTGCCAGCAGCTTAGTAACAGGGGGATCACCCCTCCACTTT. Protein product: CASSLVTGGSPLHF. Drawing the rest from reference TRBV7-9 and TRBJ1-6, the complete variable domain is DTGVSQNPRHKITKRGQNVTFRCDPISEHNRLYWYRQTLGQGPEFLTYFQNEAQLEKSRLLSDRFSAERPKGSFSTLEIQRTEQGDSAMYLCASSLVTGGSPLHFGNGTRLTVT.

The chain links TRBV18 to TRBJ1-1; perhaps TRBD1 as D (5 bases). V was cut by 0 bases and J by 1 base, with 6 bases left in between. In germline, CDR1 is KGHSH, CDR2 LQKENI. The CDR3 consists of 14 residues. The CDR3 DNA sequence: TGTGCCAGCTCACCACCGGGGCGGAACACTGAAGCTTTCTTT. Translation gives CASSPPGRNTEAFF.

This chain joins TRBV19 and TRBJ2-3; 9 bases are a match to TRBD1. Germline-derived CDR1 and CDR2 are LNHDA and SQIVND (reference sequence). With V trimmed by 5 bases and J by 2 bases, 8 bases remained unmatched. The CDR3 is 16 amino acids. The CDR3 DNA reads TGTGCCAGTAGTTGGGGACAGGGACAACTCACAGATACGCAGTATTTT. Translating it yields CASSWGQGQLTDTQYF.

The chain joins TRBV2 to TRBJ1-3, with 9 bases lining up with TRBD1. V was clipped by 6 bases and J by 4 bases; unmatched bases: 10. The germline CDR1 and CDR2 sequences are SNHLY and FYNNEI. The length of the CDR3 is 16 residues. The CDR3 region is CASSSLRTGDGNTIYF. Here the CDR3 DNA reads TGTGCCAGCAGCTCTCTCAGGACAGGGGACGGAAACACCATATATTTT. The full variable domain, rest sourced from reference TRBV2 and TRBJ1-3, is EPEVTQTPSHQVTQMGQEVILRCVPISNHLYFYWYRQILGQKVEFLVSFYNNEISEKSEIFDDQFSVERPDGSNFTLKIRSTKLEDSAMYFCASSSLRTGDGNTIYFGEGSWLTVV.

This sequence joins TRBV5-6 and TRBJ1-4; 7 bases map to TRBD1. Germline CDR1 SGHDT, CDR2 YYEEEE. There are 15 residues in the CDR3. V dropped 3 bases and J dropped 4; count of bases not matched to a gene: 6. CDR3 nucleotides: TGTGCCAGCAGCTCTCGGGACAGTTATAATGAAAAACTGTTTTTT. Its protein is CASSSRDSYNEKLFF.

This rearrangement joins TRBV29-1 to TRBJ2-2, with a tentative D call TRBD1 (6 bases). V shed 4 bases and J shed 2 bases, with 11 bases lying between them. The CDR3 has 14 residues. Germline V lookup: CDR1 SQVTM, CDR2 ANQGSEA. The CDR3 nucleotides are TGCAGCGTTGGGGTCAGGGGAAACACCGGGGAGCTGTTTTTT. It translates to CSVGVRGNTGELFF.

This chain joins TRBV3-1 (or the pseudogene TRBV3-2) and TRBJ2-1, with 7 nucleotides matching TRBD1. The CDR3 consists of 21 residues. Germline values: CDR1 LGHDT, CDR2 YNNKEL (reference sequence). V trimming: 0 bases; J trimming: 9 bases; junction bases outside the gene matches: 26. CDR3 protein: CASSQEGGLRGRKVGHGEQFF. The CDR3 DNA follows: TGTGCCAGCAGCCAAGAAGGGGGTTTAAGGGGGCGCAAGGTTGGGCACGGTGAGCAGTTCTTC.

Points on this clone: Sequence at one end of the junction differs from germline and may be a read error. J is TRBJ1-1 and V is TRBV13; TRBD1 matches 9 bases. This CDR3 is 16 amino acids long. Germline CDR1 is PRHDT and CDR2 is FYEKMQ (reference sequence). The DNA for the CDR3 is TGTGCCAGCAGCCTAGGGACAGGGCTACTGAACACTGAAGCTTTCTTT. Its protein is CASSLGTGLLNTEAFF.

The genes are TRBV5-6 and TRBJ2-5, with a weak D call TRBD2 (6 bases). Germline CDR1 is SGHDT and CDR2 is YYEEEE. The CDR3 loop spans 14 amino acids. Trimming pared 4 bases from V and 2 bases from J, leaving 12 bases between. The CDR3 DNA reads TGTGCCAGCAGCCGGACGGGGGATCAAGAGACCCAGTACTTC. This translates into CASSRTGDQETQYF.

The chain couples TRBV12-5 to TRBJ1-5; 7 bases are a match to TRBD1. This CDR3 has 15 amino acids. CDR1 and CDR2 from the germline V gene are LGHNT and FRNRAP. Trimming at V came to 6 bases and at J to 2 bases, leaving 7 bases not matched to a gene. The CDR3 DNA reads TGTGCTAGTGGCCAGGGGGTGATTGGCAATCAGCCCCAGCATTTT. Protein product: CASGQGVIGNQPQHF.

The chain employs TRBV6-1 and TRBJ2-1; TRBD2 agrees at 14 bases. This CDR3 is built from 19 residues. V gave up 4 bases and J gave up 5 bases; unmatched junction bases: 13. Germline V gives CDR1 MNHNS, CDR2 SASEGT. The CDR3 DNA sequence: TGTGCCAGCAGTGGGACGACTAGCGGGGGGGCTTTAATACACAATGAGCAGTTCTTC. Encoded protein: CASSGTTSGGALIHNEQFF.